This is a list of T cell receptor beta chains from one sample in a study of blood T cell repertoires in COVID-19. The table came from immunoSEQ multiplex PCR; TCRdb's copy has only in-frame clones and leaves some out. The sample holds around 400,000 clones, approximately 89% seen once. Sequenced material: PBMCs or T cells enriched from blood (not recorded which). These receptors all come from a woman aged 25 to 39 who had recovered from COVID-19. Each CDR3 is given with its conserved first and last residue. A D gene is named only where the DNA matches it firmly. Size values are once, few and many counts, or a class for expanded clones, and some rows have none.

TRBJ1-5	TRBV7-6	few	TRBD1	CASSLGMGQWDQPQHF	TGTGCCAGCAGCTTAGGAATGGGACAGTGGGATCAGCCCCAGCATTTT
TRBJ2-3	TRBV4-2	NA	TRBD2	CASSQEGLAGYTDTQYF	TGTGCCAGCAGCCAGGAGGGACTAGCGGGGTACACAGATACGCAGTATTTT
TRBJ1-1	TRBV2	NA	TRBD1	CASFPPQGVTEAFF	TGTGCCAGCTTCCCGCCCCAGGGGGTCACTGAAGCTTTCTTT
TRBJ2-7	TRBV5-1	once	TRBD1	CASSGGPRDRGYYEQYF	TGCGCCAGCAGCGGCGGACCCCGGGACAGGGGGTACTACGAGCAGTACTTC
TRBJ1-3	TRBV6-6	NA	TRBD1	CASSYPRTGDGNTIYF	TGTGCCAGCAGTTACCCTCGGACAGGGGATGGAAACACCATATATTTT
TRBJ1-2	TRBV5-1	NA	NA	CASRSGGGYYGYTF	TGCGCCAGCCGATCTGGCGGAGGATACTATGGCTACACCTTC
TRBJ2-1	TRBV11-1	NA	NA	CASSLRGRGNEQFF	TGTGCCAGCAGCTTAAGGGGGAGGGGCAATGAGCAGTTCTTC
TRBJ2-7	TRBV29-1	NA	NA	CSVEGGDGSLENGEQYF	TGCAGCGTTGAAGGGGGGGACGGGTCCTTGGAAAACGGCGAGCAGTACTTC
TRBJ1-3	TRBV19	NA	NA	CASSRPGSGNTIYF	TGTGCCAGTAGCCGCCCGGGTTCTGGAAACACCATATATTTT
TRBJ2-1	TRBV30	NA	TRBD2	CAWTRTSGMDEQFF	TGTGCCTGGACTCGGACTAGTGGGATGGATGAGCAGTTCTTC
TRBJ1-2	TRBV13	NA	NA	CASSQGRDGYTF	TGTGCCAGCAGCCAGGGTCGCGATGGCTACACCTTC
TRBJ1-2	TRBV19	NA	TRBD1	CASTSRTGTYDGYTF	TGTGCCAGTACTTCCCGGACAGGGACTTACGATGGCTACACCTTC
TRBJ2-7	TRBV19	NA	TRBD1	CASSIRGQGYEQYF	TGTGCCAGTAGTATAAGAGGACAGGGCTACGAGCAGTACTTC
TRBJ2-3	TRBV5-5	NA	TRBD2	CASSLLWVAGDLSSTDTQYF	TGTGCCAGCAGCTTGCTATGGGTAGCGGGGGACCTTTCTAGCACAGATACGCAGTATTTT
TRBJ1-4	TRBV6-6	NA	NA	CASSYETGFREKLFF	TGTGCCAGCAGTTACGAAACGGGATTTCGTGAAAAACTGTTTTTT
TRBJ2-7	TRBV10-3	NA	TRBD2	CAISTTSGPFSYEQYF	TGTGCCATCAGCACCACTAGCGGCCCGTTTTCCTACGAGCAGTACTTC
TRBJ1-1	TRBV7-2	NA	NA	CASSLARVNTEAFF	TGTGCCAGCAGCTTAGCGAGGGTGAACACTGAAGCTTTCTTT
TRBJ2-2	TRBV5-1	NA	TRBD1	CASSLEGGVTGELFF	TGCGCCAGCAGCTTGGAAGGGGGCGTCACCGGGGAGCTGTTTTTT
TRBJ2-7	TRBV19	NA	TRBD2	CASSIEGTSGAYEQYF	TGTGCCAGTAGTATAGAGGGGACTAGCGGGGCCTACGAGCAGTACTTC
TRBJ1-1	TRBV3-1/TRBV3-2	NA	TRBD1	CASSQVGQLNTEAFF	TGTGCCAGCAGCCAAGTGGGACAGTTGAACACTGAAGCTTTCTTT
TRBJ2-7	TRBV5-4	NA	NA	CASSFTGSSRTTYEQYF	TGTGCCAGCAGCTTCACGGGATCAAGCCGGACCACCTACGAGCAGTACTTC
TRBJ1-5	TRBV28	once	NA	CASSLTGHSNQPQHF	TGTGCCAGCAGTTTGACAGGACATAGCAATCAGCCCCAGCATTTT
TRBJ1-1	TRBV27	NA	TRBD1	CASSSDTGAFNTEAFF	TGTGCCAGCAGTTCAGATACAGGGGCGTTTAACACTGAAGCTTTCTTT
TRBJ1-1	TRBV5-8	once	NA	CASSLVGVNTEAFF	TGTGCCAGCAGCTTGGTAGGGGTGAACACTGAAGCTTTCTTT
TRBJ1-1	TRBV5-4	NA	TRBD1	CASSLGTGNTEAFF	TGTGCCAGCAGCCTAGGGACAGGGAACACTGAAGCTTTCTTT
TRBJ2-3	TRBV12-2	once	NA	CASRLVRGGATDTQYF	TGTGCAAGTCGCTTAGTAAGGGGGGGTGCCACAGATACGCAGTATTTT
TRBJ2-2	TRBV19	NA	TRBD1	CASSIPRGRSGELFF	TGTGCCAGTAGTATTCCCAGGGGGCGGAGCGGGGAGCTGTTTTTT
TRBJ2-3	TRBV6-2/TRBV6-3	NA	TRBD2	CASSSASGGTDTQYF	TGTGCCAGCAGTTCTGCTAGCGGCGGCACAGATACGCAGTATTTT
TRBJ2-3	TRBV6-4	once	NA	CASSSGGGGPDTQYF	TGTGCCAGCAGTTCTGGGGGAGGAGGACCAGATACGCAGTATTTT
TRBJ1-3	TRBV28	NA	NA	CASSGSGYTIYF	TGTGCCAGCAGTGGCTCAGGGTACACCATATATTTT
TRBJ2-1	TRBV12-5	NA	NA	CASGSEGNEQFF	TGTGCTAGTGGTTCCGAGGGCAATGAGCAGTTCTTC
TRBJ2-2	TRBV6-4	NA	TRBD2	CASSDGGGNGELFF	TGTGCCAGCAGTGACGGCGGGGGAAACGGGGAGCTGTTTTTT
TRBJ2-7	TRBV5-6	NA	NA	CASTRGLVLAEQYF	TGTGCCAGCACCCGGGGACTTGTACTGGCCGAGCAGTACTTC
TRBJ1-2	TRBV30	NA	NA	CAWIGGKNGYTF	TGTGCCTGGATCGGCGGGAAGAATGGCTACACCTTC
TRBJ1-1	TRBV18	NA	NA	CASSLESGGKAFF	TGTGCCAGCTCACTCGAGTCCGGGGGTAAAGCTTTCTTT
TRBJ2-7	TRBV4-2	NA	NA	CASSQDFDEQYF	TGTGCCAGCAGCCAAGATTTCGACGAGCAGTACTTC
TRBJ2-7	TRBV7-9	NA	NA	CASSPRGFYEQYF	TGTGCCAGCAGCCCGCGAGGGTTTTACGAGCAGTACTTC
TRBJ1-4	TRBV7-9	NA	NA	CASTGTFATNEKLFF	TGTGCCAGCACCGGGACATTTGCAACTAATGAAAAACTGTTTTTT
TRBJ2-1	TRBV4-2	NA	NA	CASSQVGGEQFF	TGTGCCAGCAGCCAAGTAGGGGGTGAGCAGTTCTTC
TRBJ2-3	TRBV3-1/TRBV3-2	NA	NA	CASSPWTDGTDTQYF	TGTGCCAGCAGCCCTTGGACAGACGGTACAGATACGCAGTATTTT
TRBJ1-5	TRBV28	once	NA	CASRTTNQPQHF	TGTGCCAGCAGGACAACAAATCAGCCCCAGCATTTT
TRBJ1-1	TRBV7-3	NA	TRBD1	CASSSGTGNTEAFF	TGTGCCAGCAGCTCGGGGACAGGGAACACTGAAGCTTTCTTT
TRBJ1-5	TRBV2	NA	TRBD1	CASKQGQSGQPQHF	TGTGCCAGCAAGCAGGGACAGTCGGGTCAGCCCCAGCATTTT